These 23 T cell receptor beta chains were sequenced from one sample in a study of prognosis after radiotherapy for stage I lung cancer. Amplification of TCR beta CDR3 from genomic DNA used two-round multiplex PCR. Individual primers that were specific to each TRBV and TRBJ gene served in first-round PCR. In TCRdb, the multiplex PCR reads were re-called with MiXCR into one record per CDR3 protein. The sample lists about 16,000 distinct CDR3 sequences; around 42% were seen once. The material sequenced was PBMCs, taken before or after stereotactic body radiation therapy (not recorded which). Source of these receptors: a donor at least 50 years old with non-small cell lung cancer.

This clonotype was observed many times. This chain joins TRBV4-1 and TRBJ1-5, with TRBD1 identical over 7 bases. The CDR3 sequence is 14 residues long. J was trimmed by 2 bases and V by 6 bases; bases with no gene match: 4. In germline, CDR1 is MGHRA, CDR2 YSYEKL. This chain's CDR3 is CASSYRGGNQPQHF. CDR3 coding DNA: TGCGCCAGCAGTTACAGGGGTGGCAATCAGCCCCAGCATTTT.

This sequence joins TRBV18 and TRBJ2-3; the D is unclear. This CDR3 is 14 amino acids long. The V end lost 3 bases, the J end lost 4 bases, and 11 bases lay between the germline ends. The germline V gene has CDR1 KGHSH and CDR2 LQKENI. CDR3 region: CASSPIQEPDTQYF. In DNA form, the CDR3 reads TGTGCCAGCTCACCGATACAAGAGCCAGATACGCAGTATTTT.

The rearrangement uses TRBV9 and TRBJ1-2; no reliable D call. V shed 0 bases and J shed 8 bases, with 14 bases lying between them. CDR1 and CDR2 (germline): SGDLS, YYNGEE. The CDR3 is 14 amino acids. CDR3 sequence reads: CASSVVIDDTGYTF. CDR3 sequence (DNA): TGTGCCAGCAGCGTAGTTATAGATGACACCGGCTACACCTTC.

Turning to this clonotype: With a far larger clone one base away, a read error is the likely cause. This chain uses TRBV6-2 or TRBV6-3 with TRBJ1-6; D may be TRBD1 (5 bases). Germline assignment: CDR1 MNHEY and CDR2 SVGEGT. The CDR3 covers 14 residues. CDR3 loop: CVSSDGGDNSPLHF. DNA for the CDR3: TGTGTCAGCAGTGACGGGGGGGATAATTCACCCCTCCACTTT.

The V gene is TRBV12-3 or TRBV12-4, the J gene TRBJ2-3; 8 positions agree with TRBD1. Trimming removed 5 bases from V and 5 bases from J; junction bases left unmatched: 12. The CDR3 runs to 16 residues. The CDR3 nucleotides read TGTGCCAGCAGTCGCCGAGACAGGGGCGTCGGAGATACGCAGTATTTT. Protein sequence: CASSRRDRGVGDTQYF.

This clonotype was seen ten or more times. The chain uses TRBV7-3 and TRBJ1-3, with TRBD1 identical over 10 bases. The CDR3 totals 15 residues. J lost 9 bases, V lost 1 base, and 6 bases had no gene match. Per germline, CDR1 SGHTA and CDR2 FQGTGA. The DNA of the CDR3 is TGTGCCAGCAGCTTAAGGGGGACAGGGGAAGGCACCATATATTTT. Translation: CASSLRGTGEGTIYF.

This clonotype rates as medium-sized. This chain uses TRBV5-1 with TRBJ2-1; 8 nucleotides align to TRBD2. CDR1 and CDR2 from the germline V gene are SGHRS and YFSETQ. The CDR3 has 15 residues. Germline trimming cut 3 bases from V and 5 bases from J; bases unmatched to any gene: 7. This chain's CDR3 is CASSWLPSGHNEQFF. CDR3 nucleotides: TGCGCCAGCAGCTGGCTCCCTAGCGGGCACAATGAGCAGTTCTTC.

On this clonotype itself: A far larger clone is one base from this, pointing to a likely read error. The genes are TRBV7-8 and TRBJ2-7, with 7 bases identical to TRBD2. V lost 5 bases, J lost 3 bases, and 7 bases stayed unmatched. CDR1 and CDR2 from the germline V gene are SGHVS and FQNEAQ. The CDR3 spans 14 residues. This CDR3 is CASSTPSGDYEQYF. CDR3 DNA sequence: TGTGCCAGCAGCACTCCTAGCGGAGACTACGAGCAGTACTTC.

As concerns this clonotype: A far larger clone is one base from this, pointing to a likely read error. The rearrangement links TRBV6-4 to TRBJ1-5; D unclear. Per the germline V gene, CDR1 is MRHNA and CDR2 is SNTAGT. This CDR3 contains 14 residues. Trimming removed 5 bases at V and 8 bases at J, with 16 bases between. CDR3 residues: CASSPGSPIEPQHF. The CDR3 DNA reads as TGTGCCAGCAGTCCTGGATCACCAATTGAGCCCCAGCATTTT.

As for this clonotype: Given a far larger clone just one base away, this is likely a sequencing read error. The CDR3 coding sequence is TGTGCCAGCAGTGAAACGGCTAGCGGGAGCGATGAGCAGTTCTTC. Its protein is CASSETASGSDEQFF. This chain joins TRBV6-2 or TRBV6-3 and TRBJ2-1; 10 bases fit TRBD2. Per germline, CDR1 MNHEY and CDR2 SVGEGT. Trimming removed 5 bases from V and 8 bases from J; junction bases left unmatched: 9. CDR3 size: 15 residues.

V is TRBV28 and J is TRBJ1-2, with a possible D match to TRBD1 (6 bases). V lost 1 base to trimming and J lost 2 bases, with 11 bases between them. This CDR3 region has 15 residues. In germline, CDR1 is MDHEN, CDR2 SYDVKM. In DNA, the CDR3 is TGTGCCAGCAGTTTATTAGTCACAGGGAACTATGGCTACACCTTC. It encodes CASSLLVTGNYGYTF.

This clonotype was seen ten or more times. The chain employs TRBV6-2 or TRBV6-3 and TRBJ2-3, with 9 bases fitting TRBD2. Germline values: CDR1 MNHEY, CDR2 SVGEGT. The CDR3 contains 17 residues. J lost 4 bases, V lost 4 bases, and 12 bases had no gene match. For the CDR3, the DNA is TGTGCCAGCAGTTCCGGGACTAGCCTTATTGGTTCAGATACGCAGTATTTT. It translates to CASSSGTSLIGSDTQYF.

This clonotype is medium-sized (0.01 to 0.1%) within its sample. The chain couples TRBV2 to TRBJ1-3; a possible D gene is TRBD1 (5 bases). Trimming stripped 3 bases from V and 2 bases from J, with 8 bases between. The CDR3 has 14 residues. Germline CDR1 is SNHLY and CDR2 is FYNNEI. CDR3 residues: CASSEQGPGNTIYF. CDR3 in DNA: TGTGCCAGCAGTGAGCAGGGTCCTGGAAACACCATATATTTT. The variable domain in full, with the rest retrieved from reference TRBV2 and TRBJ1-3, is EPEVTQTPSHQVTQMGQEVILRCVPISNHLYFYWYRQILGQKVEFLVSFYNNEISEKSEIFDDQFSVERPDGSNFTLKIRSTKLEDSAMYFCASSEQGPGNTIYFGEGSWLTVV.

The rearrangement links TRBV6-2 or TRBV6-3 to TRBJ2-1; 7 bases fit TRBD2. After removal of 9 bases from V and 2 bases from J, the junction contained 4 bases not matched to a gene. The CDR3 runs 13 residues. The germline V gene encodes CDR1 MNHEY and CDR2 SVGEGT. CDR3 coding DNA: TGTGCCAGTCAGCGGGATCCCTACAATGAGCAGTTCTTC. Translating it yields CASQRDPYNEQFF.

This clonotype was picked up many times. J is TRBJ1-3 and V is TRBV7-2, with D tentatively TRBD1 (5 bases). This CDR3 is 14 amino acids long. V was shortened by 5 bases and J by 3 bases, with 11 bases between the two germline ends. Germline CDR1 reads SGHTA; CDR2 reads FQGNSA. CDR3 in DNA: TGTGCCAGCAGCCTCAGGGTGGGTGGAAACACCATATATTTT. Its protein product is CASSLRVGGNTIYF.

This clonotype occurred many times. The chain couples TRBV20-1 to TRBJ2-3; the D is unclear. The CDR3 consists of 10 residues. The V and J ends lost 5 bases and 5 bases respectively, with 5 bases between them. Germline loops: CDR1 DFQATT, CDR2 SNEGSKA (reference sequence). The CDR3 DNA follows: TGCAGTGCTTTGCTAGATACGCAGTATTTT. Translating it yields CSALLDTQYF.

This clonotype counts as medium-sized. The chain joins TRBV6-5 to TRBJ2-1; D possibly matches TRBD1 or TRBD2 (5 bases each). The germline V and J ends were trimmed by 4 bases and 6 bases, with 10 bases remaining between them. CDR3 size: 13 residues. Germline lookup yields CDR1 MNHEY and CDR2 SVGAGI. CDR3 sequence: CASSLGRRNEQFF. The CDR3 nucleotides read TGTGCCAGCAGTTTGGGACGGCGCAATGAGCAGTTCTTC.

About this clonotype: This may arise from a read error, as a much more abundant clone is one base away. The CDR3 nucleotides are TGTGCCAGCAGCTTAGCGACAGTCAAGTTCTTC. Translated, it gives CASSLATVKFF. The rearrangement uses TRBV7-9 and TRBJ2-1; a weak D match, TRBD1 (5 bases). Trimming shortened V by 0 bases and J by 14 bases, and 8 bases separated the two germline ends. The CDR3 consists of 11 residues. From germline, CDR1 is SEHNR and CDR2 FQNEAQ (reference sequence).

At least ten counts were recorded for this clonotype. V and J are TRBV20-1 and TRBJ1-2; D possibly corresponds to TRBD1 (5 bases). V was shortened by 1 base and J by 4 bases, with 13 bases between the two germline ends. In germline, CDR1 is DFQATT, CDR2 SNEGSKA (reference sequence). The CDR3 loop spans 14 amino acids. The CDR3 coding sequence is TGCAGTGCTAGAGGGTTCGGGGGACCCTATGGCTACACCTTC. Its protein product is CSARGFGGPYGYTF.

Worth noting for this clonotype: At one boundary the junction diverges from the germline segment, which might be a read error. The chain links TRBV6-1 to TRBJ1-5; 7 bases fit TRBD1. This CDR3 is built from 15 residues. Germline CDR1 is MNHNS and CDR2 is SASEGT. The CDR3 DNA sequence: TGTGCCAGTACCGAAAGGGGGCGAAGCAATCAGCTCCAGCATTTT. This encodes CASTERGRSNQLQHF.

This clonotype was seen many times. Compared with germline, one end of the junction differs, possibly owing to a read error. The V gene is TRBV6-1, the J gene TRBJ2-1; maybe TRBD2 (6 bases). This CDR3 is built from 15 residues. Germline CDR1 reads MNHNS; CDR2 reads SASEGT. The CDR3 DNA is TGTGCCAGCAGGTCCGGGACTCTTCTTAACAATGGGCAGTTCTTC. It encodes CASRSGTLLNNGQFF.

This clonotype is medium-sized by share. The J gene is TRBJ2-7, the V gene TRBV6-5, with 8 bases that match TRBD2. The CDR3 extends over 14 amino acids. CDR1 MNHEY and CDR2 SVGAGI come from the germline V gene. J lost 5 bases, V lost 4 bases, and 7 bases had no gene match. The DNA of the CDR3 is TGTGCCAGCAGTTCCACGGGGGGGGCCCACGAGCAGTACTTC. Its protein product is CASSSTGGAHEQYF.

The gene calls are TRBV20-1 and TRBJ2-5; D uncertain. The CDR3 runs 14 residues. Trimming removed 6 bases at V and 0 bases at J, with 14 bases between. CDR1 DFQATT and CDR2 SNEGSKA come from the germline V gene (reference sequence). CDR3 sequence (DNA): TGCAGTGCCACAGCGTTAACGTACCAAGAGACCCAGTACTTC. Translated, it gives CSATALTYQETQYF.